What follows describes a single TCR beta chain. The data belong to a study of T cell changes during pregnancy in multiple sclerosis. The J segment lost 5 bases and the V segment lost 3 bases, leaving 8 bases of the junction unmatched. This CDR3 has 15 amino acids. Germline CDR1 reads SGHVS; CDR2 reads FQNEAQ. The repertoire was sequenced with immunoSEQ multiplex PCR; TCRdb's copy has only in-frame clones and lacks some. Among around 99,000 clones listed, 80% to 95% were seen once. The source is a female donor with multiple sclerosis, enrolled in a pregnancy study. The V and J genes are TRBV7-8 and TRBJ2-5; 8 bases map to TRBD1. The sample here was peripheral blood, taken in the first trimester of pregnancy. Here the CDR3 DNA reads TGTGCCAGCAGCTTGCCAGGGGGCTGGTTGGAGACCCAGTACTTC. This translates into CASSLPGGWLETQYF.